This is a list of T cell receptor beta chains from one sample in a study of cytomegalovirus exposure and HLA in healthy donors. Clones were read by immunoSEQ multiplex PCR, and TCRdb kept only the in-frame ones, dropping some. The sample has about 130,000 clones, 77% seen once. The sample taken for sequencing was PBMCs. These receptors came from a male donor in good health and CMV-seropositive. The CDR3 runs from the conserved cysteine through the conserved F or W. D genes are given only for firm matches. Not every row has a clone size; where given, it reads once, few, many or a size class.

J,size,V,D,DNA,CDR3
TRBJ2-7,-,TRBV11-2,-,TGTGCCAGCAGTTCCCCCGGGAAACTAGCCTACGAGCAGTACTTC,CASSSPGKLAYEQYF
TRBJ1-5,few,TRBV2,-,TGTGCCAGCAGTGAAGGAAGAACCGCGGGGGCTAGCAATCAGCCCCAGCATTTT,CASSEGRTAGASNQPQHF
TRBJ2-1,-,TRBV5-1,-,TGCGCCAGCTATTTAGGAGGGCATGAGCAGTTCTTC,CASYLGGHEQFF
TRBJ1-2,-,TRBV7-2,-,TGTGCCAGCAGCTCAACACAGGTCAATGGCTACACCTTC,CASSSTQVNGYTF
TRBJ1-2,-,TRBV6-5,-,TGTGCCAGCAGCTGGGGACTCCTAACTAACTATGGCTACACCTTC,CASSWGLLTNYGYTF
TRBJ1-4,once,TRBV29-1,-,TGCAGCGTTGCGGAGGGGGGGGATGAAAAACTGTTTTTT,CSVAEGGDEKLFF
TRBJ2-1,-,TRBV28,-,TGTGCCAGCAGGCTTAGCACCTCCTACAATGAGCAGTTCTTC,CASRLSTSYNEQFF
TRBJ2-6,-,TRBV4-2,-,TGTGCCAGCAGCCAAGAATCATCCTCTGGGGCCAACGTCCTGACTTTC,CASSQESSSGANVLTF
TRBJ1-1,-,TRBV13,-,TGTGCCAGCAGCCTTAGGACTGGGAACACTGAAGCTTTCTTT,CASSLRTGNTEAFF
TRBJ2-3,-,TRBV4-1,TRBD2,TGCGCCAGCAGCCAACCACGGGGGGGGGTAGTTGGCACAGATACGCAGTATTTT,CASSQPRGGVVGTDTQYF
TRBJ2-1,-,TRBV7-3,-,TGTGCCAGCAGCTACTACGGAGGGACCTACAATGAGCAGTTCTTC,CASSYYGGTYNEQFF
TRBJ1-4,-,TRBV2,TRBD1,TGTGCCAGCAGGACGACAGGGTCAAAACTGTTTTTT,CASRTTGSKLFF
TRBJ2-7,-,TRBV7-9,-,TGTGCCAGCAGCCCGGCCCAGGGCCTCTCCTACGAGCAGTACTTC,CASSPAQGLSYEQYF
TRBJ2-7,few,TRBV7-9,-,TGTGCCAGCAGCTTATCCTTACAGGGTGATGAGCAGTACTTC,CASSLSLQGDEQYF
TRBJ2-7,-,TRBV5-6,TRBD1,TGTGCCAGCAGTGGCCCCAGGGGGTACGAGCAGTACTTC,CASSGPRGYEQYF
TRBJ2-7,once,TRBV5-1,-,TGCGCCAGCAGCTTGGCCGGAGGGGACTACGAGCAGTACTTC,CASSLAGGDYEQYF
TRBJ2-1,-,TRBV28,TRBD2,TGTGCCAGCAGTGTTAGCGGGGCCTCCTACAATGAGCAGTTCTTC,CASSVSGASYNEQFF
TRBJ2-4,-,TRBV6-5,TRBD2,TGTGCCAGCAGCCGACTAGCGGGAGATGGTAACATTCAGTACTTC,CASSRLAGDGNIQYF
TRBJ1-5,-,TRBV25-1,-,TGTGCCAGCAGTGAAGGCTCATATAGCAATCAGCCCCAGCATTTT,CASSEGSYSNQPQHF
TRBJ1-2,-,TRBV28,TRBD1,TGTGCCAGCAGAAACAGGGGGGACGGAGGCTACACCTTC,CASRNRGDGGYTF